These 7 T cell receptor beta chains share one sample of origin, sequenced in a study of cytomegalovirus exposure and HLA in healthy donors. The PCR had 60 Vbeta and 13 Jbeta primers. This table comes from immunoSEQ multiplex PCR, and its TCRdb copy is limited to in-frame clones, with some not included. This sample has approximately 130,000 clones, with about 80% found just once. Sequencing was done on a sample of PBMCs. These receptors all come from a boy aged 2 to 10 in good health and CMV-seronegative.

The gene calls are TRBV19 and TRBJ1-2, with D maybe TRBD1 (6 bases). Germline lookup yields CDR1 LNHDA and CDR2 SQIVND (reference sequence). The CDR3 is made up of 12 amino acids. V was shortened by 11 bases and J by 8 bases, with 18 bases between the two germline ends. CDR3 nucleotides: TGTGCCTCAGCTGGGGGCACGGAAGGCTACACCTTC. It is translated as CASAGGTEGYTF. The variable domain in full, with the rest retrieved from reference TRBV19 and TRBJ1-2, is DGGITQSPKYLFRKEGQNVTLSCEQNLNHDAMYWYRQDPGQGLRLIYYSQIVNDFQKGDIAEGYSVSREKKESFPLTVTSAQKNPTAFYLCASAGGTEGYTFGSGTRLTVV.

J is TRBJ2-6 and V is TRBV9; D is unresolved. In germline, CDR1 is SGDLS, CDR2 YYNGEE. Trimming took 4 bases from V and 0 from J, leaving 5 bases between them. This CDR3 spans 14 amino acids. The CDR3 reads CASSSYSGANVLTF. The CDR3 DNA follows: TGTGCCAGCAGCTCCTACTCTGGGGCCAACGTCCTGACTTTC.

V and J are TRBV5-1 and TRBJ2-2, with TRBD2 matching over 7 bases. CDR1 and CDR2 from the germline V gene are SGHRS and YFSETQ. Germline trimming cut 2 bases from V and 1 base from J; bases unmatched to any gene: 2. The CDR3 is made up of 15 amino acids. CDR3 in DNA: TGCGCCAGCAGCTTTCCTAGCGGGAACACCGGGGAGCTGTTTTTT. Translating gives CASSFPSGNTGELFF.

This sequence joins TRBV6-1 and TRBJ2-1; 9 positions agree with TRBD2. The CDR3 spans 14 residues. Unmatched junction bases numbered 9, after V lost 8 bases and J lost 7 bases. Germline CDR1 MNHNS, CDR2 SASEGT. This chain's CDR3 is CASQRLADINEQFF. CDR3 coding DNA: TGTGCCAGCCAAAGACTAGCGGATATAAATGAGCAGTTCTTC.

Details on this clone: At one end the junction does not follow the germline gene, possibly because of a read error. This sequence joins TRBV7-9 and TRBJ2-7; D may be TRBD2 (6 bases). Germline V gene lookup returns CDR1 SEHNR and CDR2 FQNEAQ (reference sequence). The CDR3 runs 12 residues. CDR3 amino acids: CSSRAGTGEQYF. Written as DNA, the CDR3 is TGTTCCAGCAGGGCGGGAACTGGGGAGCAGTACTTC.

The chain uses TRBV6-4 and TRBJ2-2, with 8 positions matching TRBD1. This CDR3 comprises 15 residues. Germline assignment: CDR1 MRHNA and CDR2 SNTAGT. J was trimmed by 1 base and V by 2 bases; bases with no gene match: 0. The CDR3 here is CASSDGQGNTGELFF. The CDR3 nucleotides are TGTGCCAGCAGTGACGGACAGGGGAACACCGGGGAGCTGTTTTTT.

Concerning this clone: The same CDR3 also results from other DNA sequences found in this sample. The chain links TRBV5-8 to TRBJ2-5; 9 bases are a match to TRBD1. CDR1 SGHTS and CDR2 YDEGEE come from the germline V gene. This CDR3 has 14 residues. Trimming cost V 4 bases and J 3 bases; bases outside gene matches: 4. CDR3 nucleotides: TGTGCCAGCAGCGTGGGACAGGGAGAAGAGACCCAGTACTTC. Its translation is CASSVGQGEETQYF.